A single T cell receptor (beta chain) is shown here with its context. Source study methods: By means of reference gene primer amplification, nucleated cell counts were estimated. Sequenced by immunoSEQ multiplex PCR; TCRdb stores in-frame clones only, minus some. V and J calls and clone size are those listed in that table; D and trimming were worked out from the DNA. The data hold 270,000 or so clones, with roughly 86% observed a single time. Trimming cost V 3 bases and J 0 bases, with 6 bases left between them. Per germline, CDR1 LNHDA and CDR2 SQIVND (reference sequence). CDR3 length: 14 residues. This entry comes from a study of blood T cell repertoires in COVID-19. Study at large: Samples taken during acute and convalescent COVID-19 were collected in the United States, Italy and Spain. PBMCs, B-cell-depleted T cells, or T cells were the source of the cDNA or gDNA that made up the material.

Input material: peripheral blood. The source of this sequence is a man between 35 and 55 years old with active or convalescent COVID-19. The chain employs TRBV19 and TRBJ2-1; D remains ambiguous. The CDR3 region is CASSIPLSYNEQFF. The CDR3 coding sequence is TGTGCCAGTAGTATCCCCCTCTCCTACAATGAGCAGTTCTTC.